The 29 T cell receptor beta chains given below trace back to one sample, sequenced in a study of CD8 T cells in Susac syndrome. An input of roughly 0.5 to 1 ug of RNA was subjected to reverse transcription using random hexamers. TCRdb ran MiXCR on the immunoSEQ multiplex PCR reads and lists one entry per CDR3 protein. The sample lists roughly 170,000 distinct CDR3 sequences, around 93% occurring once. Material for sequencing was CD4+ T cells from PBMCs. The receptors stem from a human donor with multiple sclerosis.

The J gene is TRBJ2-1, the V gene TRBV5-1, with D perhaps matching TRBD2 (5 bases). Germline V gene data show CDR1 as SGHRS and CDR2 as YFSETQ. Trimming removed 7 bases at V and 2 bases at J, with 16 bases between. The CDR3 runs 15 residues. In DNA, the CDR3 is TGCGCCAGCTCCCGGACTGAGAATGCCTACAATGAGCAGTTCTTC. This gives the protein CASSRTENAYNEQFF.

This sequence joins TRBV5-1 and TRBJ2-7; D gene unclear. V was trimmed by 0 bases and J by 5 bases, leaving 12 bases between them. The CDR3 has 14 amino acids. Germline V lookup: CDR1 SGHRS, CDR2 YFSETQ. The CDR3 loop reads CASSLGQVLDEQYF. For the CDR3, the DNA is TGCGCCAGCAGCTTGGGTCAGGTATTGGACGAGCAGTACTTC.

V is TRBV15 and J is TRBJ2-1; no reliable D call. The V end was cut by 0 bases, the J end by 8 bases, with 8 bases between. Germline loops: CDR1 LNHNV, CDR2 YYDKDF (reference sequence). The CDR3 totals 13 residues. The CDR3 sequence is CATSRDVRDEQFF. Here the CDR3 DNA reads TGTGCCACCAGCAGAGACGTCCGGGATGAGCAGTTCTTC.

This chain uses TRBV2 with TRBJ1-1, with D hard to call. This CDR3 has 14 residues. V was trimmed by 2 bases and J by 3 bases, leaving 10 bases between them. Germline V gene lookup returns CDR1 SNHLY and CDR2 FYNNEI. The CDR3 loop is CASSELGSHTEAFF. Written as DNA, the CDR3 is TGTGCCAGCAGTGAATTGGGAAGTCACACTGAAGCTTTCTTT.

CDR3 region: CASCRQFSGANVLTF. The CDR3 DNA reads TGTGCCAGCTGCAGACAGTTCTCTGGGGCCAACGTCCTGACTTTC. This chain joins TRBV6-2 or TRBV6-3 and TRBJ2-6, with a weak D call TRBD1 (5 bases). Germline loops: CDR1 MNHEY, CDR2 SVGEGT. With 8 bases removed from V and 0 bases from J, the gap between germline ends came to 11 bases. The CDR3 covers 15 residues.

The chain couples TRBV2 to TRBJ2-1, with TRBD2 matching 8 bases. With V trimmed by 7 bases and J by 6 bases, 2 bases remained unmatched. Germline CDR1 SNHLY, CDR2 FYNNEI. The length of the CDR3 is 12 residues. The CDR3 protein is CASKRETNEQFF. The CDR3, as DNA: TGTGCCAGCAAGCGGGAGACCAATGAGCAGTTCTTC.

The chain combines TRBV6-2 or TRBV6-3 with TRBJ2-2; TRBD2 aligns across 7 bases. The CDR3 consists of 15 residues. With V trimmed by 7 bases and J by 7 bases, 12 bases remained unmatched. Germline V CDR1 and CDR2: MNHEY, SVGEGT. The CDR3 region is CASKRASGIGGELFF. CDR3 nucleotides: TGTGCCAGCAAGAGGGCTAGCGGTATCGGCGGGGAGCTGTTTTTT.

V is TRBV24-1 and J is TRBJ2-5, with D perhaps matching TRBD2 (5 bases). The CDR3 length is 12 residues. Germline V gene data show CDR1 as KGHDR and CDR2 as SFDVKD. V lost 9 bases to trimming and J lost 0 bases, with 7 bases between them. The CDR3 DNA is TGTGCCACCGAGGGAGACCAAGAGACCCAGTACTTC. Encoded protein: CATEGDQETQYF.

This sequence joins TRBV5-1 and TRBJ2-7; 13 bases are shared with TRBD2. Per the germline V gene, CDR1 is SGHRS and CDR2 is YFSETQ. The CDR3 sequence is 17 residues long. The J segment lost 2 bases and the V segment lost 5 bases, leaving 10 bases of the junction unmatched. The CDR3 reads CASSRTSGRLTTYEQYF. The CDR3 DNA sequence: TGCGCCAGCAGTAGGACTAGCGGGAGACTTACGACCTACGAGCAGTACTTC.

J is TRBJ1-1 and V is TRBV3-1, with D perhaps matching TRBD1 (5 bases). Per germline, CDR1 LGHDT and CDR2 YNNKEL (reference sequence). This CDR3 is built from 14 residues. The V end lost 1 base, the J end lost 5 bases, and 11 bases lay between the germline ends. CDR3 sequence (DNA): TGTGCCAGCAGCCAAGGTTTCGGGGGAACTGAAGCTTTCTTT. It is translated as CASSQGFGGTEAFF.

The gene calls are TRBV20-1 and TRBJ2-5; no clear D. The CDR3 is made up of 14 amino acids. V gave up 0 bases and J gave up 5 bases, with 13 bases separating them. From germline, CDR1 is DFQATT and CDR2 SNEGSKA (reference sequence). CDR3 nucleotides: TGCAGTGCTAGAGATAGGTCCACACCGGAGACCCAGTACTTC. Its translation: CSARDRSTPETQYF.

This clonotype was counted once. The genes are TRBV12-3 or TRBV12-4 and TRBJ2-7; 9 bases match TRBD1. CDR3 length: 15 residues. Germline trimming cut 5 bases from V and 3 bases from J; bases unmatched to any gene: 8. In DNA form, the CDR3 reads TGTGCCAGCAGTCTTACCGGGACAGGGCACTACGAGCAGTACTTC. This codes for CASSLTGTGHYEQYF.

The chain has TRBV2 and TRBJ2-2, with D possibly matching TRBD2 (6 bases). This CDR3 contains 13 residues. Looked up from germline, CDR1 is SNHLY and CDR2 is FYNNEI. V was clipped by 6 bases and J by 5 bases, with 10 bases between them. The CDR3 nucleotides read TGTGCCAGCAGGGGGACTGAGACCGGGGAGCTGTTTTTT. Its protein product is CASRGTETGELFF. Drawing the rest from reference TRBV2 and TRBJ2-2, the complete variable domain is EPEVTQTPSHQVTQMGQEVILRCVPISNHLYFYWYRQILGQKVEFLVSFYNNEISEKSEIFDDQFSVERPDGSNFTLKIRSTKLEDSAMYFCASRGTETGELFFGEGSRLTVL.

The chain combines TRBV12-3 or TRBV12-4 with TRBJ2-3, with D unresolved. Trimming removed 6 bases from V and 0 bases from J, with 7 bases in between. The CDR3 consists of 13 residues. In DNA, the CDR3 is TGTGCCAGCAGCCACGGGAGCACAGATACGCAGTATTTT. Protein sequence: CASSHGSTDTQYF.

This sequence joins TRBV5-4 and TRBJ1-1, with a weak D call TRBD1 (5 bases). CDR3 size: 14 residues. Germline CDR1 and CDR2: SGHNT and YYREEE (reference sequence). V was trimmed by 0 bases and J by 5 bases, leaving 11 bases between them. The CDR3 sequence: CASSLEGVMTEAFF. In DNA, the CDR3 is TGTGCCAGCAGCTTGGAAGGGGTGATGACTGAAGCTTTCTTT.

The chain links TRBV18 to TRBJ2-1; TRBD2 aligns across 16 bases. There are 16 residues in the CDR3. Unmatched junction bases numbered 0, after V lost 0 bases and J lost 7 bases. Looked up from germline, CDR1 is KGHSH and CDR2 is LQKENI. CDR3 sequence: CASSPPGLAGGNEQFF. The CDR3 DNA follows: TGTGCCAGCTCACCACCGGGACTAGCGGGGGGGAATGAGCAGTTCTTC.

The genes are TRBV20-1 and TRBJ1-5; the match to TRBD1 covers 7 bases. Trimming cost V 4 bases and J 7 bases; bases outside gene matches: 7. The CDR3 contains 13 residues. Germline V gene data show CDR1 as DFQATT and CDR2 as SNEGSKA (reference sequence). The CDR3 DNA is TGCAGTGCTACAGGGGGAGGTTTACAGCCCCAGCATTTT. Protein: CSATGGGLQPQHF.

This sequence joins TRBV25-1 and TRBJ1-2, with a tentative D call TRBD1 (5 bases). Germline CDR1 MGHDK, CDR2 SYGVNS. V was pared by 8 bases and J by 5 bases, with 24 bases between. The CDR3 loop spans 16 amino acids. The CDR3 sequence: CASRAGLGEGEYGYTF. CDR3 sequence (DNA): TGTGCCAGCCGGGCGGGTTTGGGGGAAGGGGAATATGGCTACACCTTC.

The chain employs TRBV3-1 and TRBJ2-7; D may be TRBD2 (6 bases). The CDR3 has 13 amino acids. Germline assignment: CDR1 LGHDT and CDR2 YNNKEL (reference sequence). Trimming removed 1 base from V and 3 bases from J, with 7 bases in between. The chain's CDR3 is CASSQAGDYEQYF. DNA for the CDR3: TGTGCCAGCAGCCAAGCGGGGGACTACGAGCAGTACTTC.

The chain uses TRBV7-2 and TRBJ2-5; D perhaps matches TRBD2 (5 bases). The CDR3 sequence is 14 residues long. Trimming took 2 bases from V and 3 from J, leaving 10 bases between them. CDR1 is SGHTA and CDR2 is FQGNSA in the germline V gene. The DNA for the CDR3 is TGTGCCAGCAGCTTACGGTGGGAGAAAGAGACCCAGTACTTC. As protein: CASSLRWEKETQYF.

J is TRBJ1-5 and V is TRBV6-5; D is undetermined. This CDR3 contains 13 residues. Germline V gene sequence: CDR1 MNHEY, CDR2 SVGAGI. V was trimmed by 1 base and J by 5 bases, leaving 6 bases between them. CDR3 loop: CASSYYVDQPQHF. CDR3 nucleotides: TGTGCCAGCAGTTACTATGTGGATCAGCCCCAGCATTTT.

This chain uses TRBV6-5 with TRBJ2-3, with a weak D call TRBD2 (6 bases). Trimming took 2 bases from V and 0 from J, leaving 12 bases between them. Per the germline V gene, CDR1 is MNHEY and CDR2 is SVGAGI. The CDR3 is 16 residues long. CDR3 amino acids: CASSYQGAGSTDTQYF. In DNA form, the CDR3 reads TGTGCCAGCAGTTACCAAGGGGCGGGGAGCACAGATACGCAGTATTTT.

The rearrangement uses TRBV12-3 or TRBV12-4 and TRBJ2-1; weak D call: TRBD2 (6 bases). This CDR3 contains 16 residues. Trimming left V 1 base short and J 5 bases short, with 15 bases between. The chain's CDR3 is CASSLVSQAGNNEQFF. The DNA for the CDR3 is TGTGCCAGCAGTTTAGTGTCCCAAGCGGGCAACAATGAGCAGTTCTTC.

This clonotype was found once. The CDR3 sequence is CASSRRQGRYGYTF. CDR3 in DNA: TGTGCCAGCAGCCGACGACAGGGGCGCTATGGCTACACCTTC. This rearrangement joins TRBV6-2 or TRBV6-3 to TRBJ1-2; 8 nucleotides agree with TRBD1. Germline V gene sequence: CDR1 MNHEY, CDR2 SVGEGT. The V and J ends lost 6 bases and 4 bases, in that order; junction bases with no gene match: 7. The CDR3 covers 14 residues.

This chain joins TRBV20-1 and TRBJ1-4; D not certain. The CDR3 extends over 13 amino acids. Germline V gene lookup returns CDR1 DFQATT and CDR2 SNEGSKA (reference sequence). V lost 0 bases to trimming and J lost 10 bases, with 12 bases between them. CDR3 DNA sequence: TGCAGTGCTAGAGAACTGACTTCGCGAAAACTGTTTTTT. It specifies CSARELTSRKLFF.

This clonotype appeared a single time. The V and J genes are TRBV18 and TRBJ2-3; D call uncertain. Germline V lookup: CDR1 KGHSH, CDR2 LQKENI. The V end was cut by 6 bases, the J end by 1 base, with 8 bases between. This CDR3 region has 13 residues. The CDR3 region is CASSRIGTDTQYF. CDR3 in DNA: TGTGCCAGCTCCAGAATCGGCACAGATACGCAGTATTTT.

The chain couples TRBV11-2 to TRBJ2-7, with TRBD2 identical over 10 bases. Germline V gives CDR1 SGHAT, CDR2 FQNNGV. The V segment lost 5 bases and the J segment 3 bases; nucleotides outside the gene matches: 16. This CDR3 has 18 residues. CDR3 sequence reads: CASSGSGASGTSVYEQYF. The CDR3, as DNA: TGTGCCAGCAGCGGTAGTGGGGCGTCCGGGACTAGCGTCTACGAGCAGTACTTC.

The gene calls are TRBV29-1 and TRBJ1-1; possible D gene TRBD1, 6 bases. Germline V gene sequence: CDR1 SQVTM, CDR2 ANQGSEA. V was cut by 3 bases and J by 0 bases, with 11 bases left in between. The CDR3 contains 14 residues. The CDR3 region has the DNA TGCAGCGTTGAGTGGCAGGGGATGAACACTGAAGCTTTCTTT. This codes for CSVEWQGMNTEAFF.

This chain uses TRBV3-1 with TRBJ2-7; D not resolved. Germline CDR1 LGHDT, CDR2 YNNKEL (reference sequence). The CDR3 is 11 amino acids. Trimming cost V 5 bases and J 5 bases, with 7 bases left between them. CDR3 in amino acids: CASSNQNEQYF. The CDR3 nucleotides read TGTGCCAGCAGCAACCAGAACGAGCAGTACTTC.